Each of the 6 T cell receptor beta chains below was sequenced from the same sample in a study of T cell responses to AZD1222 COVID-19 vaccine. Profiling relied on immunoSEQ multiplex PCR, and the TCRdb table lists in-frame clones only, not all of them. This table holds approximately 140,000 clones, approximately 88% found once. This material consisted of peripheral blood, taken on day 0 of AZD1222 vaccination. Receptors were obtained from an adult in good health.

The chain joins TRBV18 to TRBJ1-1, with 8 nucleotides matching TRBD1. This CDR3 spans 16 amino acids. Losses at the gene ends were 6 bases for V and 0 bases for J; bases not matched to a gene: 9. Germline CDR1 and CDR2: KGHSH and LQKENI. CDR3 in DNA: TGTGCCAGCTCGCCTCAGGGGGCGGCCATGAACACTGAAGCTTTCTTT. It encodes CASSPQGAAMNTEAFF. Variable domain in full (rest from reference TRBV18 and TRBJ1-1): NAGVMQNPRHLVRRRGQEARLRCSPMKGHSHVYWYRQLPEEGLKFMVYLQKENIIDESGMPKERFSAEFPKEGPSILRIQQVVRGDSAAYFCASSPQGAAMNTEAFFGQGTRLTVV.

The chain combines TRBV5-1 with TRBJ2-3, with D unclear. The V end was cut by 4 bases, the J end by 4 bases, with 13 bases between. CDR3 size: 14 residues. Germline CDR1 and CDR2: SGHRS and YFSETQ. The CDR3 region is CASSPVARPDTQYF. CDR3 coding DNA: TGCGCCAGCAGCCCCGTGGCGAGGCCAGATACGCAGTATTTT.

The CDR3 spells CASSQRFSYEQYF. CDR3 coding DNA: TGTGCCAGCAGCCAGAGGTTCTCTTACGAGCAGTACTTC. V and J are TRBV13 and TRBJ2-7; D uncertain. Germline CDR1 is PRHDT and CDR2 is FYEKMQ (reference sequence). CDR3 length: 13 residues. V was cut by 5 bases and J by 4 bases, with 12 bases left in between.

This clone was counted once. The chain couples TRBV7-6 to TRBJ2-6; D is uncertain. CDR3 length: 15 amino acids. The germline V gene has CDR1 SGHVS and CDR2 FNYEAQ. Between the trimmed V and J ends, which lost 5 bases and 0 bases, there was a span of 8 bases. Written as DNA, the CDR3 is TGTGCCAGCAGCCGTCAGATCTCTGGGGCCAACGTCCTGACTTTC. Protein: CASSRQISGANVLTF.

CDR3: CASSHPTLRPGGAFF. For the CDR3, the DNA is TGTGCCAGCAGCCACCCCACCCTCCGACCCGGGGGAGCTTTCTTT. The chain is built from TRBV4-2 and TRBJ1-1, with D tentatively TRBD1 (5 bases). The CDR3 runs 15 residues. V shed 3 bases and J shed 10 bases, with 21 bases lying between them. Germline V lookup: CDR1 LGHNA, CDR2 YNFKEQ.

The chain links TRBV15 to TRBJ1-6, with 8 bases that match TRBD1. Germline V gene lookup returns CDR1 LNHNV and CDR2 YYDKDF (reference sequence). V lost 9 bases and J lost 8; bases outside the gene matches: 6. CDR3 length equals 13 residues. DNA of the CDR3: TGTGCCACGGCGGACAGGGTTGATTCACCCCTCCACTTT. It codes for CATADRVDSPLHF. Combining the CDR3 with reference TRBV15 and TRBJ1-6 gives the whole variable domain DAMVIQNPRYQVTQFGKPVTLSCSQTLNHNVMYWYQQKSSQAPKLLFHYYDKDFNNEADTPDNFQSRRPNTSFCFLDIRSPGLGDTAMYLCATADRVDSPLHFGNGTRLTVT.